This T cell receptor beta chain comes out of a study of T cells in Graves' hyperthyroidism and ophthalmopathy. PBMCs stemmed from under 11 ml fresh peripheral blood. At least ten counts were recorded for this clonotype. RNA transcripts served as the template for amplifying TCR beta CDR3 regions. An initial round of RT-PCR targeting the TCR CDR3 relied on the HTBI primer set. TCRdb reprocessed the multiplex PCR reads with MiXCR, giving one entry per CDR3 protein. The table includes about 480,000 distinct CDR3 sequences, approximately 15% detected once. This TCR came from a young woman with Graves' hyperthyroidism. The sample comprised blood.

The CDR3 sequence: CASSLTHGDTQYF. The DNA for the CDR3 is TGCGCCAGCAGCTTGACCCATGGGGATACGCAGTATTTT. The chain has TRBV5-1 and TRBJ2-3; no firm D call. This CDR3 is 13 amino acids long. Germline CDR1 and CDR2: SGHRS and YFSETQ. The V gene lost 1 base and the J gene lost 6 bases, with 9 bases spanning the gap.